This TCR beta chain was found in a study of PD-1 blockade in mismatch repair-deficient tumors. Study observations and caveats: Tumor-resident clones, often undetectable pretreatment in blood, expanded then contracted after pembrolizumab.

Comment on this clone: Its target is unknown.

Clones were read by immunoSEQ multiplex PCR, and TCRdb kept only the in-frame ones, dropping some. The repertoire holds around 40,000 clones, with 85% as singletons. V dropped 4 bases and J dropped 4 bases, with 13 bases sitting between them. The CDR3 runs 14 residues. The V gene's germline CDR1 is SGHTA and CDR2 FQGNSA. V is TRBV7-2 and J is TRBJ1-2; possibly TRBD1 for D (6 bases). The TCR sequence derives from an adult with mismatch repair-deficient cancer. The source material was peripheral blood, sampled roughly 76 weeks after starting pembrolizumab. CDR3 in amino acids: CASSSSDSFYGYTF. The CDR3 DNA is TGTGCCAGCAGCTCTTCGGACAGCTTCTATGGCTACACCTTC.